This T cell receptor beta chain was captured in a study of T cells in Graves' hyperthyroidism and ophthalmopathy. The length of the CDR3 is 15 residues. Trimming cost V 6 bases and J 7 bases; bases outside gene matches: 6. The germline V gene encodes CDR1 SGHTA and CDR2 FQGNSA. There were TCR beta CDR3 regions amplified from RNA transcripts. Using the HTBI primer set, a first-round RT-PCR was run on the TCR CDR3. TCRdb ran MiXCR on the multiplex PCR reads and lists one entry per CDR3 protein. The sample lists about 640,000 distinct CDR3 sequences, around 20% occurring once. The sample was blood. V and J are TRBV7-2 and TRBJ2-1; the match to TRBD2 covers 13 bases. The clonotype comes from a man aged 30-40 years with Graves' ophthalmopathy. CDR3 nucleotides: TGTGCCAGCAGGCCCGGGACTAGCGGGAAAAATGAGCAGTTCTTC. Amino acid sequence: CASRPGTSGKNEQFF.